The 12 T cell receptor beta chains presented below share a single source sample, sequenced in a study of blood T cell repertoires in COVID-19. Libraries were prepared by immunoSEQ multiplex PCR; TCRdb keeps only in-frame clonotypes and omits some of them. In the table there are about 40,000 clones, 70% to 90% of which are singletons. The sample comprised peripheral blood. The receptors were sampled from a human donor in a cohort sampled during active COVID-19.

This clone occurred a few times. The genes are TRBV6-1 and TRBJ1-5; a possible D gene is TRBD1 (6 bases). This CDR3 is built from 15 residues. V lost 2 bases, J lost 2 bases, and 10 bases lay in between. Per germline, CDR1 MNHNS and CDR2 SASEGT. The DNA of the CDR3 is TGTGCCAGCAGTGAAATGGGGGCGGGCAATCAGCCCCAGCATTTT. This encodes CASSEMGAGNQPQHF.

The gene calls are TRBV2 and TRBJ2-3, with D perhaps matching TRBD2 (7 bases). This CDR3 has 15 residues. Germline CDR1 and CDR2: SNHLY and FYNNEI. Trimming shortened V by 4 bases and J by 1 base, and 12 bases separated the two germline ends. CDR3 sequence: CASSVIGGGTDTQYF. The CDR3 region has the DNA TGTGCCAGCAGTGTGATAGGGGGGGGCACAGATACGCAGTATTTT.

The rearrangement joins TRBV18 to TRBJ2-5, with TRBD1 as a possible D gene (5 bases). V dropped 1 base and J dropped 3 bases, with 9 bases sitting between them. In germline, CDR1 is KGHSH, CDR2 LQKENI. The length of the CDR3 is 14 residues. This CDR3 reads CASSPQGLEETQYF. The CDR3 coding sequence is TGTGCCAGCTCACCACAGGGGTTGGAAGAGACCCAGTACTTC. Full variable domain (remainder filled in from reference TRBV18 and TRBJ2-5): NAGVMQNPRHLVRRRGQEARLRCSPMKGHSHVYWYRQLPEEGLKFMVYLQKENIIDESGMPKERFSAEFPKEGPSILRIQQVVRGDSAAYFCASSPQGLEETQYFGPGTRLLVL.

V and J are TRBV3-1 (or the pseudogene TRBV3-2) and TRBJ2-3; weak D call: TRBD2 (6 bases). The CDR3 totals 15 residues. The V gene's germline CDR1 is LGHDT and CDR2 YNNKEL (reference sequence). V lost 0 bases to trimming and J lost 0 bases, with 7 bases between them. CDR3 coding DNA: TGTGCCAGCAGCCAAGATGGGACTAGCACAGATACGCAGTATTTT. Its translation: CASSQDGTSTDTQYF.

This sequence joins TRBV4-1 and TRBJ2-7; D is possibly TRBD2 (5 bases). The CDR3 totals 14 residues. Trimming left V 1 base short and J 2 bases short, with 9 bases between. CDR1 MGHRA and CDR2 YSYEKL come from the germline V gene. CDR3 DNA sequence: TGCGCCAGCAGCCAAGGGACTGGGACCTACGAGCAGTACTTC. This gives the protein CASSQGTGTYEQYF.

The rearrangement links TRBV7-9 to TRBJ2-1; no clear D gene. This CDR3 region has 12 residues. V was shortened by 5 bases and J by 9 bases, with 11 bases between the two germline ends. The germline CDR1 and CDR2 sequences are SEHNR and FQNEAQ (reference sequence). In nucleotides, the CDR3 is TGTGCCAGCAGCAATATCCCGGTTGAGCAGTTCTTC. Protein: CASSNIPVEQFF.

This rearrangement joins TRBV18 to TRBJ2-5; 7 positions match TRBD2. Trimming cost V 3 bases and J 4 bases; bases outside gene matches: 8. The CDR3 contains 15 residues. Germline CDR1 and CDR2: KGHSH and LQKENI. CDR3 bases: TGTGCCAGCTCACCTGACAAGGGCGGGAGAGAGACCCAGTACTTC. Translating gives CASSPDKGGRETQYF.

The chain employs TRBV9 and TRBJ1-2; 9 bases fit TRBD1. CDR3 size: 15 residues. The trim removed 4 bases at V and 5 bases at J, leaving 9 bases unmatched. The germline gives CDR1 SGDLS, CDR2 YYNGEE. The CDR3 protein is CASSLRDRVPYGYTF. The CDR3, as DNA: TGTGCCAGCAGCCTCCGGGACAGGGTTCCTTATGGCTACACCTTC. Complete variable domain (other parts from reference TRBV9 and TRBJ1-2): DSGVTQTPKHLITATGQRVTLRCSPRSGDLSVYWYQQSLDQGLQFLIQYYNGEERAKGNILERFSAQQFPDLHSELNLSSLELGDSALYFCASSLRDRVPYGYTFGSGTRLTVV.

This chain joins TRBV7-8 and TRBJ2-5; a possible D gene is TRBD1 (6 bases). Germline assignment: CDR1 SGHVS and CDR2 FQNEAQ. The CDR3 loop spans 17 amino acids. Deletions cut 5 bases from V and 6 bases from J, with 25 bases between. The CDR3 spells CASSPQDRQVLWKTQYF. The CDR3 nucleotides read TGTGCCAGCAGCCCCCAGGACCGACAGGTTTTATGGAAGACCCAGTACTTC.

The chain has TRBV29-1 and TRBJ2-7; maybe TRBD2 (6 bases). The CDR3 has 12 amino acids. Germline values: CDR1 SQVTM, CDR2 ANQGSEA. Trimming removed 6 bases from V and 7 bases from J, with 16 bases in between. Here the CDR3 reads CSVRVQAGEQYF. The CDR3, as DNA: TGCAGCGTCCGAGTGCAGGCGGGGGAGCAGTACTTC.

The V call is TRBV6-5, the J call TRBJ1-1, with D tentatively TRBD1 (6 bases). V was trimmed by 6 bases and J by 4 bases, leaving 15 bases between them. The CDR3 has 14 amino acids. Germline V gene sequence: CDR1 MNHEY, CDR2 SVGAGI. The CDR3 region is CASSYDRFGTEAFF. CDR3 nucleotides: TGTGCCAGCAGCTATGACAGGTTTGGCACTGAAGCTTTCTTT.

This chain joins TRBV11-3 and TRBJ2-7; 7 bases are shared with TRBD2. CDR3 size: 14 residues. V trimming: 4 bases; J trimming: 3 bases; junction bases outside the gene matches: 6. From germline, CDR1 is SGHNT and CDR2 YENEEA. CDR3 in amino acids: CASSSSGVDYEQYF. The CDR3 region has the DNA TGTGCCAGCAGCTCCAGCGGGGTGGACTACGAGCAGTACTTC.